The 29 T cell receptor beta chains below come from one sample, sequenced in a study of Graves' ophthalmopathy and Graves' hyperthyroidism. Amplification targeted the TCR beta CDR3 regions, with RNA transcripts as the source material. The first-round RT-PCR employed HTBI primers together with the Qiagen OneStep RT-PCR kit. A multiplex PCR was then performed as the second round. TCRdb re-analysed the multiplex PCR reads in MiXCR, keeping a single row per CDR3 protein. The table lists 1 million to 1.3 million distinct CDR3 sequences, less than 45% of them singletons, with approximately 10% in the top ten. Sample: peripheral blood or thyroid tissue (not recorded which). These receptors originate from an adult man with Graves' hyperthyroidism.

Comments on this clonotype: A read error may account for a junction end that differs from germline. V usage is TRBV7-9 and J usage is TRBJ1-1; the D is unclear. Germline V gene data show CDR1 as SEHNR and CDR2 as FQNEAQ (reference sequence). This CDR3 comprises 15 residues. In DNA form, the CDR3 reads TGTGCCAGCAGCTTGGACCCAAGTCAAAACAATGAAGCTTTCTTT. Protein sequence: CASSLDPSQNNEAFF.

This rearrangement joins TRBV29-1 to TRBJ2-7; TRBD2 aligns across 8 bases. The CDR3 is 13 residues long. Looked up from germline, CDR1 is SQVTM and CDR2 is ANQGSEA. CDR3 protein: CSFSGGTSYEQYF. The CDR3 nucleotides are TGCAGTTTCAGCGGGGGAACTAGCTACGAGCAGTACTTC.

This clonotype was recorded at least ten times. The chain employs TRBV20-1 and TRBJ1-4, with TRBD1 as a possible D gene (6 bases). Germline assignment: CDR1 DFQATT and CDR2 SNEGSKA (reference sequence). V lost 3 bases, J lost 0 bases, and 8 bases lay in between. There are 14 residues in the CDR3. In nucleotides, the CDR3 is TGCAGTGCTAGTGAGGGGGCAACTAATGAAAAACTGTTTTTT. This encodes CSASEGATNEKLFF.

This clonotype was recorded many times. The rearrangement links TRBV2 to TRBJ1-5; D gene uncertain. V lost 4 bases and J lost 3, with 10 bases in between. Germline V gene sequence: CDR1 SNHLY, CDR2 FYNNEI. The CDR3 runs 14 residues. The CDR3, as DNA: TGTGCCAGCAGTGTGGGGAGAGTCAATCAGCCCCAGCATTTT. Residues: CASSVGRVNQPQHF.

Concerning this clonotype itself: The junction departs from the called germline gene at one end, perhaps through a read error. The CDR3 DNA is TGTGCCAGCAGCTCCGGGACAGGGGGAGGAGAGACCCAGTACTTC. Translated: CASSSGTGGGETQYF. The chain uses TRBV5-1 and TRBJ2-5; 11 positions agree with TRBD1. The CDR3 is 15 amino acids. The germline gives CDR1 SGHRS, CDR2 YFSETQ.

This clonotype was seen at least ten times. The rearrangement joins TRBV20-1 to TRBJ2-7; 7 bases line up with TRBD1. This CDR3 contains 14 residues. The V gene's germline CDR1 is DFQATT and CDR2 SNEGSKA (reference sequence). V lost 0 bases, J lost 3 bases, and 5 bases stayed unmatched. This CDR3 is CSARETGKFYEQYF. CDR3 in DNA: TGCAGTGCTAGAGAGACAGGGAAGTTCTACGAGCAGTACTTC.

At least ten counts were recorded for this clonotype. The chain carries TRBV29-1 and TRBJ2-7; 7 nucleotides line up with TRBD1. The junction had 15 bases not matched to a gene; V was cut back by 7 bases and J by 3 bases. The CDR3 totals 15 residues. Germline V gene lookup returns CDR1 SQVTM and CDR2 ANQGSEA. The CDR3 is CSAKQGLIAGYEQYF. CDR3 bases: TGCAGCGCCAAACAGGGGCTCATTGCTGGCTACGAGCAGTACTTC.

This clonotype has a count of ten or more. The chain recombines TRBV7-2 with TRBJ2-7; 8 bases are a match to TRBD1. The germline V gene has CDR1 SGHTA and CDR2 FQGNSA. Unmatched junction bases numbered 9, after V lost 5 bases and J lost 3 bases. CDR3 length equals 15 residues. The CDR3 region is CASSATTGDHYEQYF. CDR3 in DNA: TGTGCCAGCAGCGCTACGACAGGGGACCACTACGAGCAGTACTTC.

V gene TRBV9 combines with J gene TRBJ1-1; no firm D call. Trimming left V 2 bases short and J 4 bases short, with 18 bases between. CDR3 size: 16 residues. Germline V CDR1 and CDR2: SGDLS, YYNGEE. The CDR3 here is CASSVSPGIMSTEAFF. The CDR3, as DNA: TGTGCCAGCAGCGTTAGTCCAGGAATCATGAGCACTGAAGCTTTCTTT.

CDR3 residues: CAISGGRLAGEESYEQYF. As DNA, the CDR3 is TGTGCCATCAGTGGCGGGAGACTAGCGGGAGAAGAGTCGTACGAGCAGTACTTC. This chain links TRBV10-3 with TRBJ2-7; 12 nucleotides line up with TRBD2. The CDR3 runs to 18 residues. The germline gives CDR1 ENHRY, CDR2 SYGVKD. J lost 4 bases, V lost 4 bases, and 14 bases had no gene match.

This clonotype was detected ten times or more. The chain combines TRBV10-3 with TRBJ2-5; D possibly corresponds to TRBD1 (5 bases). V lost 0 bases and J lost 1, with 9 bases in between. The CDR3 is 15 residues long. CDR1 is ENHRY and CDR2 is SYGVKD in the germline V gene. Written as DNA, the CDR3 is TGTGCCATCAGTGAGTCGGAAGGGGCCCAAGAGACCCAGTACTTC. This codes for CAISESEGAQETQYF.

On this clonotype itself: A much larger clone lies one base from this, so it may be a read error. The conserved phenylalanine or tryptophan normally closing the CDR3 is absent here, so this likely arose from a read error. The genes are TRBV20-1 and TRBJ1-2; D is ambiguous. CDR3 length: 12 amino acids. Germline V gives CDR1 DFQATT, CDR2 SNEGSKA (reference sequence). V lost 3 bases and J lost 3, with 8 bases in between. The CDR3 loop reads CSASTRHYGYTS. The DNA of the CDR3 is TGCAGTGCTAGTACCAGACACTATGGCTACACCTCC.

CDR3 coding DNA: TGCAGCGTTGATCTCACGGGACAGGGCCTCTCCTACGAGCAGTACTTC. Its translation: CSVDLTGQGLSYEQYF. The chain joins TRBV29-1 to TRBJ2-7; TRBD1 agrees at 9 bases. The V gene's germline CDR1 is SQVTM and CDR2 ANQGSEA. There are 16 residues in the CDR3. The trim removed 3 bases at V and 0 bases at J, leaving 9 bases unmatched.

J is TRBJ2-1 and V is TRBV6-9; 7 nucleotides line up with TRBD1. J lost 3 bases, V lost 6 bases, and 5 bases had no gene match. Germline loops: CDR1 MNHGY, CDR2 SVAAGI. This CDR3 region has 14 residues. CDR3 loop: CASRAGTDYNEQFF. CDR3 in DNA: TGTGCCAGCAGGGCCGGGACAGACTACAATGAGCAGTTCTTC.

The rearrangement uses TRBV2 and TRBJ2-5; 11 bases line up with TRBD2. The trim removed 7 bases at V and 3 bases at J, leaving 7 bases unmatched. Per germline, CDR1 SNHLY and CDR2 FYNNEI. The CDR3 totals 15 residues. The CDR3 DNA is TGTGCCAGCAAAGACACACTAGCGGGAGAAGAGACCCAGTACTTC. It yields the protein CASKDTLAGEETQYF.

The chain combines TRBV5-1 with TRBJ1-1, with D possibly being TRBD1 (5 bases). CDR3 size: 14 residues. V lost 4 bases and J lost 1, with 11 bases in between. Germline V gene sequence: CDR1 SGHRS, CDR2 YFSETQ. In DNA form, the CDR3 reads TGCGCCAGCAGCGAAACGACAGCGAACACTGAAGCTTTCTTT. As protein: CASSETTANTEAFF. Together with reference TRBV5-1 and TRBJ1-1, the CDR3 gives the full variable domain: KAGVTQTPRYLIKTRGQQVTLSCSPISGHRSVSWYQQTPGQGLQFLFEYFSETQRNKGNFPGRFSGRQFSNSRSEMNVSTLELGDSALYLCASSETTANTEAFFGQGTRLTVV.

As regards this clonotype: This may come from a read error, since a much larger clone is one base off. This sequence joins TRBV12-3 or TRBV12-4 and TRBJ2-5; D uncertain. Deletions cut 3 bases from V and 7 bases from J, with 9 bases between. There are 12 residues in the CDR3. The CDR3 nucleotides read TGTGCCAGCAGTTTTGCCAGAGGGACCCAGTACTTC. Residues: CASSFARGTQYF.

This clonotype appeared a few times. One end of the junction is discordant with germline, which a read error may explain. J is TRBJ2-7 and V is TRBV10-2, with D unclear. The CDR3 is made up of 13 amino acids. Germline loops: CDR1 WSHSY, CDR2 SAAADI. The CDR3 coding sequence is TGTGCCAGCAGTGACACCGATCACTACGAGCAGTACTTC. Amino acid sequence: CASSDTDHYEQYF.

Only one count was recorded for this clonotype. The chain couples TRBV28 to TRBJ1-4; TRBD1 aligns across 9 bases. CDR3 length: 14 amino acids. Germline V gene data show CDR1 as MDHEN and CDR2 as SYDVKM. V shed 3 bases, J shed 6 bases, and the junction held 2 bases outside the gene matches. CDR3 in amino acids: CASSFTGGDEKLFF. For the CDR3, the DNA is TGTGCCAGCAGTTTTACAGGGGGCGATGAAAAACTGTTTTTT. Based on the CDR3 plus reference TRBV28 and TRBJ1-4, the full variable domain is DVKVTQSSRYLVKRTGEKVFLECVQDMDHENMFWYRQDPGLGLRLIYFSYDVKMKEKGDIPEGYSVSREKKERFSLILESASTNQTSMYLCASSFTGGDEKLFFGSGTQLSVL.

This clonotype was seen many times. The CDR3 is CASNKGQGRFFEQYF. In DNA, the CDR3 is TGCGCCAGCAACAAGGGACAGGGGAGATTTTTCGAGCAGTACTTC. The chain couples TRBV10-2 to TRBJ2-7; 10 nucleotides match TRBD1. The CDR3 runs 15 residues. Germline CDR1 and CDR2: WSHSY and SAAADI. V dropped 7 bases and J dropped 6; count of bases not matched to a gene: 12.

The chain uses TRBV5-6 and TRBJ2-5, with 8 bases matching TRBD2. The trim removed 1 base at V and 1 base at J, leaving 3 bases unmatched. From germline, CDR1 is SGHDT and CDR2 YYEEEE. CDR3 length: 15 residues. CDR3 DNA sequence: TGTGCCAGCAGCTTGAGAGCGGGGGTCCAAGAGACCCAGTACTTC. Encoded protein: CASSLRAGVQETQYF.

This clonotype was found many times. The CDR3 DNA follows: TGTGCCAGCAGCACTCGGGACAGGGTTTTACCTTCACCCCTCCACTTT. As protein: CASSTRDRVLPSPLHF. The V gene is TRBV9, the J gene TRBJ1-6, with 9 bases that match TRBD1. The CDR3 extends over 16 amino acids. After removal of 4 bases from V and 9 bases from J, the junction contained 11 bases not matched to a gene. The germline gives CDR1 SGDLS, CDR2 YYNGEE.

The gene calls are TRBV9 and TRBJ1-2; D is undetermined. The CDR3 loop spans 16 amino acids. Germline V gives CDR1 SGDLS, CDR2 YYNGEE. V lost 0 bases and J lost 4, with 16 bases in between. The chain's CDR3 is CASSVDVLPGAYGYTF. The CDR3 DNA is TGTGCCAGCAGCGTAGATGTACTGCCGGGAGCCTATGGCTACACCTTC. The full variable domain, with the rest looked up from reference TRBV9 and TRBJ1-2, is DSGVTQTPKHLITATGQRVTLRCSPRSGDLSVYWYQQSLDQGLQFLIQYYNGEERAKGNILERFSAQQFPDLHSELNLSSLELGDSALYFCASSVDVLPGAYGYTFGSGTRLTVV.

The chain links TRBV29-1 to TRBJ1-5, with 7 bases lining up with TRBD1. Germline lookup yields CDR1 SQVTM and CDR2 ANQGSEA. CDR3 size: 14 residues. Losses at the gene ends were 0 bases for V and 3 bases for J; bases not matched to a gene: 2. DNA for the CDR3: TGCAGCGTTGAAGAGACAGGGCCCAATCAGCCCCAGCATTTT. Translating gives CSVEETGPNQPQHF.

The rearrangement uses TRBV9 and TRBJ2-5; D remains ambiguous. The V gene lost 7 bases and the J gene lost 3 bases, with 16 bases spanning the gap. From germline, CDR1 is SGDLS and CDR2 YYNGEE. This CDR3 is 14 amino acids long. CDR3 in amino acids: CASSPPIKEETQYF. The DNA of the CDR3 is TGTGCCAGCTCACCACCAATCAAAGAAGAGACCCAGTACTTC.

Many counts were recorded for this clonotype. J is TRBJ2-2 and V is TRBV14; 7 nucleotides agree with TRBD1. This CDR3 has 16 residues. Germline assignment: CDR1 SGHDN and CDR2 FVKESK. V trimming: 3 bases; J trimming: 1 base; junction bases outside the gene matches: 5. The CDR3 reads CASSHARQGNTGELFF. CDR3 in DNA: TGTGCCAGCAGCCACGCCCGACAGGGGAACACCGGGGAGCTGTTTTTT. The full variable domain, rest sourced from reference TRBV14 and TRBJ2-2, is EAGVTQFPSHSVIEKGQTVTLRCDPISGHDNLYWYRRVMGKEIKFLLHFVKESKQDESGMPNNRFLAERTGGTYSTLKVQPAELEDSGVYFCASSHARQGNTGELFFGEGSRLTVL.

The chain combines TRBV7-9 with TRBJ2-5; a weak D match, TRBD2 (5 bases). V was trimmed by 4 bases and J by 5 bases, leaving 14 bases between them. Germline V lookup: CDR1 SEHNR, CDR2 FQNEAQ (reference sequence). This CDR3 has 14 amino acids. The CDR3 spells CASSSTGLPETQYF. CDR3 in DNA: TGTGCCAGCAGCTCGACGGGGTTGCCGGAGACCCAGTACTTC. Complete variable domain (other parts from reference TRBV7-9 and TRBJ2-5): DTGVSQNPRHKITKRGQNVTFRCDPISEHNRLYWYRQTLGQGPEFLTYFQNEAQLEKSRLLSDRFSAERPKGSFSTLEIQRTEQGDSAMYLCASSSTGLPETQYFGPGTRLLVL.

The chain has TRBV7-9 and TRBJ1-2, with a weak D call TRBD1 (5 bases). V was trimmed by 5 bases and J by 8 bases, leaving 27 bases between them. CDR1 SEHNR and CDR2 FQNEAQ come from the germline V gene (reference sequence). This CDR3 comprises 17 residues. The chain's CDR3 is CASSLQTSGQGRRGYTF. The DNA of the CDR3 is TGTGCCAGCAGCCTCCAGACTAGCGGGCAGGGAAGACGGGGCTACACCTTC.

To note about this clonotype: A much larger clone differs by one base, so this may be a read error. The chain carries TRBV9 and TRBJ1-5; D not resolved. CDR1 is SGDLS and CDR2 is YYNGEE in the germline V gene. There are 14 residues in the CDR3. V gave up 0 bases and J gave up 3 bases, with 7 bases separating them. The CDR3 DNA follows: TGTGCCAGCAGCGTAGGGGCCATCAATCAGCCCCAGCATTTT. The encoded protein is CASSVGAINQPQHF.